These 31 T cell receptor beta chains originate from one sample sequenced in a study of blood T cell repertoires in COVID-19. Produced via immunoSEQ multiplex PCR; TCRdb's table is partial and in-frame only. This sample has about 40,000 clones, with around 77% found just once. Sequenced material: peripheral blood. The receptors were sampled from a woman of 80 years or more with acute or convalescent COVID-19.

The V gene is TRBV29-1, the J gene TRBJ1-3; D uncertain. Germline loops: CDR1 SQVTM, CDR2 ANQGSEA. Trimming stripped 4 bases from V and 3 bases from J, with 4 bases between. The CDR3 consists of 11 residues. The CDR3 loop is CSVASGNTIYF. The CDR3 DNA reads TGCAGCGTTGCCAGTGGAAACACCATATATTTT. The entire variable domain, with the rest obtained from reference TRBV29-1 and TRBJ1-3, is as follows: SAVISQKPSRDICQRGTSLTIQCQVDSQVTMMFWYRQQPGQSLTLIATANQGSEATYESGFVIDKFPISRPNLTFSTLTVSNMSPEDSSIYLCSVASGNTIYFGEGSWLTVV.

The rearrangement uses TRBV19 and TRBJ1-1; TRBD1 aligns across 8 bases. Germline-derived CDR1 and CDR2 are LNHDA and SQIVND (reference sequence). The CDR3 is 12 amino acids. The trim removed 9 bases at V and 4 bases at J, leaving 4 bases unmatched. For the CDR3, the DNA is TGTGCCAGCCGGACAGGGCCCACTGAAGCTTTCTTT. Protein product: CASRTGPTEAFF.

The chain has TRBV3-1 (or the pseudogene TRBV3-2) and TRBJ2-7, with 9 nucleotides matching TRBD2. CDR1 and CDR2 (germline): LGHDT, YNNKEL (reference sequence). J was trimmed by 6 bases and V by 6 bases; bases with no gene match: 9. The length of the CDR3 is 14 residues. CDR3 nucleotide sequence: TGTGCCAGCAGTTTAGCGGGAGAGTACAGCGAGCAGTACTTC. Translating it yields CASSLAGEYSEQYF.

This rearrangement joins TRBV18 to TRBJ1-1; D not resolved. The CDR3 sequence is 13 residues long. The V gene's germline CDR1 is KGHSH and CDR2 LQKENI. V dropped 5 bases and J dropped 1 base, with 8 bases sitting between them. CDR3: CASSSGENTEAFF. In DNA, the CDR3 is TGTGCCAGCTCAAGCGGGGAGAACACTGAAGCTTTCTTT.

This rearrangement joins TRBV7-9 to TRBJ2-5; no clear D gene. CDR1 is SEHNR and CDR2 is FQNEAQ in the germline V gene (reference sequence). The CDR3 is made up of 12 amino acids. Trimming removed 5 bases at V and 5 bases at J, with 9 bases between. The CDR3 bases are TGTGCCAGCAGCCCGCCCCGGGAGACCCAGTACTTC. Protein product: CASSPPRETQYF. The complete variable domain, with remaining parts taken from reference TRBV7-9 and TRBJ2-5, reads DTGVSQNPRHKITKRGQNVTFRCDPISEHNRLYWYRQTLGQGPEFLTYFQNEAQLEKSRLLSDRFSAERPKGSFSTLEIQRTEQGDSAMYLCASSPPRETQYFGPGTRLLVL.

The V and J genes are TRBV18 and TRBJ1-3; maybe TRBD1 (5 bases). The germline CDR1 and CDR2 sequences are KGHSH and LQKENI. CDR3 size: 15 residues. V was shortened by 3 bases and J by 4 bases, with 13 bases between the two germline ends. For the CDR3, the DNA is TGTGCCAGCTCACCGGCGGGGGGTCGGGGAAACACCATATATTTT. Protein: CASSPAGGRGNTIYF.

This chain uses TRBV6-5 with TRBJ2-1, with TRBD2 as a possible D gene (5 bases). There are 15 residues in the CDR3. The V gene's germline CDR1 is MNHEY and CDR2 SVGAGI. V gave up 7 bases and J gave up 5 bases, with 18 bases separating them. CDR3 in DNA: TGTGCCAGCATCCGGACTGCCAGCCTCAACAATGAGCAGTTCTTC. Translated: CASIRTASLNNEQFF.

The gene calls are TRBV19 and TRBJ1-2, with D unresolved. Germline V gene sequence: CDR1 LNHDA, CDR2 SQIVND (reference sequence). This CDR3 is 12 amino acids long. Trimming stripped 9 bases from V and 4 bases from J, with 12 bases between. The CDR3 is CASREAPYGYTF. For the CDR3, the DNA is TGTGCCAGCCGAGAGGCACCCTATGGCTACACCTTC.

CDR3 bases: TGTGCCAGCAGCCAGGGCATTTCTAGCACAGATACGCAGTATTTT. It is translated as CASSQGISSTDTQYF. The V and J genes are TRBV3-1 (or the pseudogene TRBV3-2) and TRBJ2-3; D unresolved. CDR1 and CDR2 from the germline V gene are LGHDT and YNNKEL (reference sequence). This CDR3 spans 15 amino acids. V was shortened by 3 bases and J by 0 bases, with 10 bases between the two germline ends.

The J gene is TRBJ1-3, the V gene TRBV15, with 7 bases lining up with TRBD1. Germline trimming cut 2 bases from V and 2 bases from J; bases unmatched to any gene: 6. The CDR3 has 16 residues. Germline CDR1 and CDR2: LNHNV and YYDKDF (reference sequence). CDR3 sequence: CATSRTTGEPGNTIYF. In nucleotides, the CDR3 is TGTGCCACCAGCAGAACAACAGGGGAGCCTGGAAACACCATATATTTT.

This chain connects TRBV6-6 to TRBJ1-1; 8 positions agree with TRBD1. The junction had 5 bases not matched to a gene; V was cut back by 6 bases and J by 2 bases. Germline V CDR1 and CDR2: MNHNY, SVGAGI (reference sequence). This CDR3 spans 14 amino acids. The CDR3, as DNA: TGTGCCAGCAGACTTACAGGGGGAAACACTGAAGCTTTCTTT. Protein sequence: CASRLTGGNTEAFF.

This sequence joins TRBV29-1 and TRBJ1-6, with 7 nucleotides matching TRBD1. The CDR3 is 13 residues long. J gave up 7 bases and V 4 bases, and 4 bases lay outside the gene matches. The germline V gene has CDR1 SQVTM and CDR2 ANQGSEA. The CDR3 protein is CSVGTGVNSPLHF. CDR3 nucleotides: TGCAGCGTTGGGACAGGAGTCAATTCACCCCTCCACTTT.

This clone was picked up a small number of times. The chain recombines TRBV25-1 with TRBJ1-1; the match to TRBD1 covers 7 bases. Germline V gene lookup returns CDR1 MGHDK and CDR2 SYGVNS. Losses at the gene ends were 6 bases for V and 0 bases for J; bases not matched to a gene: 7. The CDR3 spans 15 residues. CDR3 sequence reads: CASRSTGILNTEAFF. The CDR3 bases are TGTGCCAGCAGGTCGACAGGGATCTTGAACACTGAAGCTTTCTTT.

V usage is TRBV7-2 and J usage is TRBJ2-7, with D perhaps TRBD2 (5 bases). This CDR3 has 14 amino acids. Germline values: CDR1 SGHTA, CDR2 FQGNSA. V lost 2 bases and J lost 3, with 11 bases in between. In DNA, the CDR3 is TGTGCCAGCAGCTTACTCCCCGGGATCTACGAGCAGTACTTC. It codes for CASSLLPGIYEQYF.

CDR3 in DNA: TGTGCCAGCTCACCACCGTACAGGGCGTACGAGCAGTACTTC. As protein: CASSPPYRAYEQYF. The chain recombines TRBV18 with TRBJ2-7; the D gene is possibly TRBD1 (6 bases). The CDR3 covers 14 residues. V gave up 0 bases and J gave up 4 bases, with 10 bases separating them. The germline gives CDR1 KGHSH, CDR2 LQKENI.

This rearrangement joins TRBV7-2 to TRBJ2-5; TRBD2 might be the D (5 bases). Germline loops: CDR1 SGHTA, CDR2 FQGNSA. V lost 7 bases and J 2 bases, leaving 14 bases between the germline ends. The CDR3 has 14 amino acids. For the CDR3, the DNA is TGTGCCAGCACCCAGAGGCCGGGACAAGAGACCCAGTACTTC. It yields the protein CASTQRPGQETQYF.

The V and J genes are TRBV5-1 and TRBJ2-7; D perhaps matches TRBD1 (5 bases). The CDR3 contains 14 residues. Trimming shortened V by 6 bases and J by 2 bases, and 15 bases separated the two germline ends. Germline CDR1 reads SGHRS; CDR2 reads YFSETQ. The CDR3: CASTRQGPTYEQYF. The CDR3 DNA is TGCGCCAGCACTAGGCAGGGTCCTACCTACGAGCAGTACTTC.

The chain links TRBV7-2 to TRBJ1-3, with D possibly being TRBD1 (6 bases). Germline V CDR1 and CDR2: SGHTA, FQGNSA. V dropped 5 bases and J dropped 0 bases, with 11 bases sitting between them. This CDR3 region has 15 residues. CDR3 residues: CASSPPDSSGNTIYF. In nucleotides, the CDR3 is TGTGCCAGCAGCCCCCCGGACAGCTCTGGAAACACCATATATTTT.

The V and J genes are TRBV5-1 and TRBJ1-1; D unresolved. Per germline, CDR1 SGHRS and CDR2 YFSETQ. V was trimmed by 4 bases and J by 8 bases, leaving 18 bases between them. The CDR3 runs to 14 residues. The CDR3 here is CASSPRVNRAEAFF. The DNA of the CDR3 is TGCGCCAGCAGCCCGAGGGTTAACCGGGCCGAAGCTTTCTTT.

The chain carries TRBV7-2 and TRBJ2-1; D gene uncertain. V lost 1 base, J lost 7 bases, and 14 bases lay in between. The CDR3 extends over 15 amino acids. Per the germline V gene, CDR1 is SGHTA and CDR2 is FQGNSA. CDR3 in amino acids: CASSLGSYTPNEQFF. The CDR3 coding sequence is TGTGCCAGCAGCTTAGGTAGCTACACCCCAAATGAGCAGTTCTTC.

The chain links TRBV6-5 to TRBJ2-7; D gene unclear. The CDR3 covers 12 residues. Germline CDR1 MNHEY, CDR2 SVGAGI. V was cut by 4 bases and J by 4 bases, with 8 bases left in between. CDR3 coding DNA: TGTGCCAGCAGTTCTAGTCGTTACGAGCAGTACTTC. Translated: CASSSSRYEQYF.

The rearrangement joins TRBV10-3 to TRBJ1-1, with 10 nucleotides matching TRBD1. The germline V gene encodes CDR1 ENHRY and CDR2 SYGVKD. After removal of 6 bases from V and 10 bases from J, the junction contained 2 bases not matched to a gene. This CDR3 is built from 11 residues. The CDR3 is CAIRDRGGAFF. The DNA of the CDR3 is TGTGCCATCAGGGACAGGGGGGGAGCTTTCTTT.

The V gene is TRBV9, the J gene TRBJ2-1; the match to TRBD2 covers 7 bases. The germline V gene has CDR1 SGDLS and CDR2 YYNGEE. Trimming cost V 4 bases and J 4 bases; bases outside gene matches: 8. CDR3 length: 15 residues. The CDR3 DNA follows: TGTGCCAGCAGCACCACCGGGACTACATACAATGAGCAGTTCTTC. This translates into CASSTTGTTYNEQFF.

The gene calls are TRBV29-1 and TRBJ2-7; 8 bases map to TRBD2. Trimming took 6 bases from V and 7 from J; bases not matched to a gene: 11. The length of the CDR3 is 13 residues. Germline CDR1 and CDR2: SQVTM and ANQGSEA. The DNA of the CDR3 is TGCAGCGTCGCTAGCGGGCTAGGAGGGGAGCAGTACTTC. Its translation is CSVASGLGGEQYF.

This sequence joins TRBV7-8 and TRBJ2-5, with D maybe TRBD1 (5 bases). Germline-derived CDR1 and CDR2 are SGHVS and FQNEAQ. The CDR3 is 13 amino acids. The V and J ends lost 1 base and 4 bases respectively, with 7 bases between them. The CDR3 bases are TGTGCCAGCAGCTTAGAGGGGCGAGAGACCCAGTACTTC. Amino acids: CASSLEGRETQYF.

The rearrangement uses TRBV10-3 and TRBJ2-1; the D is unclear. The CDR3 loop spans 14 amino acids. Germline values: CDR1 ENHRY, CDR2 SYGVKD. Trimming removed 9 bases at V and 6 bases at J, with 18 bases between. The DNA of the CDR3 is TGTGCCATTTCCCCCGACGCGACTGCCAATGAGCAGTTCTTC. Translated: CAISPDATANEQFF.

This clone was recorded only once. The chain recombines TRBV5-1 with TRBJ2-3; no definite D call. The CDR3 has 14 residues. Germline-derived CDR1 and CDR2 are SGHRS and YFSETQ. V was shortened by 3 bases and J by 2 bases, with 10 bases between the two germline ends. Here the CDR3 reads CASSWAKNTDTQYF. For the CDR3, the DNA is TGCGCCAGCAGCTGGGCCAAAAACACAGATACGCAGTATTTT.

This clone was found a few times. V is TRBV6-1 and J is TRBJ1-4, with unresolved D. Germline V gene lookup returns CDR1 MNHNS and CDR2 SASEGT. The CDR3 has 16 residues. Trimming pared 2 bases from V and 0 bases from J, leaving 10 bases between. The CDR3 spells CASSERSRSTNEKLFF. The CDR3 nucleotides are TGTGCCAGCAGTGAACGATCCAGGTCAACTAATGAAAAACTGTTTTTT.

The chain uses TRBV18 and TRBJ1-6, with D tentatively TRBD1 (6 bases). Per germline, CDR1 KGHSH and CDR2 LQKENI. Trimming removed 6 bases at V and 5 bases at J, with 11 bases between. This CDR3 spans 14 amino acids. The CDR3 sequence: CASSAGGDNSPLHF. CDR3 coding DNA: TGTGCCAGCTCCGCGGGGGGCGATAATTCACCCCTCCACTTT. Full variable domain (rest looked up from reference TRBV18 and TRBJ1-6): NAGVMQNPRHLVRRRGQEARLRCSPMKGHSHVYWYRQLPEEGLKFMVYLQKENIIDESGMPKERFSAEFPKEGPSILRIQQVVRGDSAAYFCASSAGGDNSPLHFGNGTRLTVT.

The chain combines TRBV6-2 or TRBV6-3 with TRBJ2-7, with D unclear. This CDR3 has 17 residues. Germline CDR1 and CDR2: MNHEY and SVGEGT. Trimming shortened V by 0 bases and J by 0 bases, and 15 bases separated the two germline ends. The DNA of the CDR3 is TGTGCCAGCAGTTACTCGATTGGTGCCTTCTACTCCTACGAGCAGTACTTC. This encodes CASSYSIGAFYSYEQYF.

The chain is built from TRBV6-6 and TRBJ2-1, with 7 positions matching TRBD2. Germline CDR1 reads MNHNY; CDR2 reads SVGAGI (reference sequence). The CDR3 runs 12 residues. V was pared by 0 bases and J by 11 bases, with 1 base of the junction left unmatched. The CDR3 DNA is TGTGCCAGCAGTTACTCACTAGCGCAGCAGTTCTTC. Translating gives CASSYSLAQQFF.